Detailed here is one TCR beta chain. This sample was taken from a study of T cells of healthy individuals. V dropped 4 bases and J dropped 0 bases, with 11 bases sitting between them. This CDR3 has 14 amino acids. Germline assignment: CDR1 SQVTM and CDR2 ANQGSEA. TCRdb independently ran MiXCR on the 5' RACE reads; one entry per CDR3 protein. Here the sample spans nearly 100,000 distinct CDR3 sequences, roughly a sixth being singletons. This sequence joins TRBV29-1 and TRBJ2-3; unclear D gene. The receptor comes from a human donor in good health. The CDR3 region has the DNA TGCAGCGTTGCTGGGGTTTGGAGCACAGATACGCAGTATTTT. Translated: CSVAGVWSTDTQYF.